This T cell receptor beta chain was observed in a study of cytomegalovirus exposure and HLA in healthy donors. Study in general: An analysis done earlier identified 95 million to 140 million unique TCR beta sequences from about 179 million T cells. Study conclusions and caveats: What TCR beta sequences reportedly achieved was accurate prediction of HLA-A and HLA-B alleles in most subjects. The number of N-insertions in an Asian-associated ancestry cluster was reportedly below the approximately 680-donor mean in a later analysis. Clonal expansion was found to be greater in HLA-associated TCR beta chains than in equally common others in a later analysis.

Primers: 60 Vbeta forward and 13 Jbeta reverse. Sequenced by immunoSEQ multiplex PCR; TCRdb stores in-frame clones only, minus some. This repertoire shows under 95,000 clones, roughly 72% found once; its top ten account for around 5%. This CDR3 has 13 residues. The germline gives CDR1 SGHTA, CDR2 FQGNSA. V shed 8 bases and J shed 4 bases, with 9 bases lying between them. In this sample, this clone turned up a few times. Its antigen is unknown. The clonotype originates from a man younger than 40 in good health and CMV-seropositive. What was sequenced was PBMCs. The rearrangement uses TRBV7-2 and TRBJ2-6; D possibly corresponds to TRBD1 (6 bases). The CDR3 sequence: CASDRSGANVLTF. DNA of the CDR3: TGTGCCAGCGACAGGTCCGGGGCCAACGTCCTGACTTTC.